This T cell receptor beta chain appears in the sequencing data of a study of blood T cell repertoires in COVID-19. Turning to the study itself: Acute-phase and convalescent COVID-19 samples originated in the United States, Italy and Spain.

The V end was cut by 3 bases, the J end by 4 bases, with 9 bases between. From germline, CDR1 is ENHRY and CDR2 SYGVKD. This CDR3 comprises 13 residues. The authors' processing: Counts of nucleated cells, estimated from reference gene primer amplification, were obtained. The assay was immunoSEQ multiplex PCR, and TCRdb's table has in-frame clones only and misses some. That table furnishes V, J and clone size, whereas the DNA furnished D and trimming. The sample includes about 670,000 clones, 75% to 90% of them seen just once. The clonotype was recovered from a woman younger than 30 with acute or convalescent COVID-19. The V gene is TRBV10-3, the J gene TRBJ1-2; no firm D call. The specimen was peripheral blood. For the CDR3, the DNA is TGTGCCATCAGTGATTGGTACGGCTATGGCTACACCTTC. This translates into CAISDWYGYGYTF.